These 26 T cell receptor beta chains were sequenced from one sample in a study of T-cell reconstitution after alpha-beta-depleted transplantation in children. Unique molecular identifiers were built into the TCRbeta library. TCRdb passed the PCR reads through MiXCR, listing each CDR3 protein once. The table shows about 350,000 distinct CDR3 sequences, with roughly 14% occurring only once. The sequenced sample was PBMCs, obtained from the stem cell graft. The receptors originated from a human donor who donated a stem cell graft to a child with Fanconi anemia.

The chain combines TRBV20-1 with TRBJ2-3; D unresolved. The CDR3 sequence is 16 residues long. Germline V gene data show CDR1 as DFQATT and CDR2 as SNEGSKA (reference sequence). V lost 0 bases, J lost 3 bases, and 16 bases lay in between. The CDR3 reads CSARDPPDEPTDTQYF. The DNA for the CDR3 is TGCAGTGCTAGAGATCCCCCGGACGAGCCTACAGATACGCAGTATTTT.

This clonotype came up many times. The chain employs TRBV20-1 and TRBJ1-1; no definite D call. Trimming took 5 bases from V and 3 from J, leaving 4 bases between them. The germline V gene encodes CDR1 DFQATT and CDR2 SNEGSKA (reference sequence). The CDR3 sequence is 10 residues long. In nucleotides, the CDR3 is TGCAGTGCTCCATACACTGAAGCTTTCTTT. Amino acid sequence: CSAPYTEAFF.

The CDR3 loop is CSVGPPSGGETQYF. DNA for the CDR3: TGCAGCGTAGGACCCCCTAGCGGGGGAGAGACCCAGTACTTC. This chain links TRBV29-1 with TRBJ2-5; 10 bases match TRBD2. Trimming cost V 6 bases and J 4 bases; bases outside gene matches: 8. This CDR3 is 14 amino acids long. Germline CDR1 SQVTM, CDR2 ANQGSEA.

The V gene is TRBV2, the J gene TRBJ2-4; D not resolved. V was cut by 6 bases and J by 1 base, with 10 bases left in between. The CDR3 has 14 amino acids. Germline V gives CDR1 SNHLY, CDR2 FYNNEI. The CDR3 region has the DNA TGTGCCAGCAGAACCAATGAGGCCAAAAACATTCAGTACTTC. Amino acid sequence: CASRTNEAKNIQYF.

This clonotype has only a few counts. This chain joins TRBV20-1 and TRBJ2-5; D possibly corresponds to TRBD1 (5 bases). The germline V and J ends were trimmed by 3 bases and 0 bases, with 11 bases remaining between them. CDR1 is DFQATT, CDR2 SNEGSKA, per germline (reference sequence). The CDR3 totals 14 residues. CDR3 DNA: TGCAGTGCTAGGTCACGGACATACCAAGAGACCCAGTACTTC. Residues: CSARSRTYQETQYF.

Ten or more counts support this clonotype. Compared with germline, one end of the junction differs, possibly owing to a read error. The genes are TRBV7-8 and TRBJ2-7, with 11 bases identical to TRBD2. The CDR3 is 14 residues long. The germline CDR1 and CDR2 sequences are SGHVS and FQNEAQ. The CDR3 is CASSLAGGPYEQYF. Here the CDR3 DNA reads TGTGCCAGCAGCCTAGCGGGGGGCCCCTACGAGCAGTACTTC.

The chain combines TRBV29-1 with TRBJ1-2; a weak D match, TRBD1 (5 bases). Trimming removed 7 bases at V and 8 bases at J, with 17 bases between. The germline V gene has CDR1 SQVTM and CDR2 ANQGSEA. CDR3 size: 12 residues. In nucleotides, the CDR3 is TGCAGCGAGAGCAGGGCCTCGGCAGGCTACACCTTC. This sequence encodes CSESRASAGYTF.

The chain uses TRBV7-9 and TRBJ1-2; a weak D match, TRBD1 (5 bases). The CDR3 has 15 residues. The V gene's germline CDR1 is SEHNR and CDR2 FQNEAQ (reference sequence). Trimming took off 2 bases at V and 1 base at J, with 11 bases between the two ends. CDR3 nucleotides: TGTGCCAGCAGCTTAAGGCAGGGAGTTAACTATGGCTACACCTTC. This encodes CASSLRQGVNYGYTF.

This clonotype came up a few times. The chain joins TRBV6-5 to TRBJ2-2; tentatively, D is TRBD2 (7 bases). This CDR3 is built from 15 residues. Germline lookup yields CDR1 MNHEY and CDR2 SVGAGI. V was trimmed by 2 bases and J by 3 bases, leaving 10 bases between them. CDR3 loop: CASSYGGAHTGELFF. The CDR3 DNA sequence: TGTGCCAGCAGTTACGGGGGGGCCCACACCGGGGAGCTGTTTTTT.

The sample holds a few counts of this clonotype. The rearrangement joins TRBV7-8 to TRBJ2-3; 9 bases are shared with TRBD1. Per the germline V gene, CDR1 is SGHVS and CDR2 is FQNEAQ. The trim removed 4 bases at V and 6 bases at J, leaving 8 bases unmatched. This CDR3 has 15 amino acids. CDR3 nucleotides: TGTGCCAGCAGCTCACAGGGGGCGAGAGAGGATACGCAGTATTTT. It codes for CASSSQGAREDTQYF.

This clonotype was observed many times. The rearrangement joins TRBV6-1 to TRBJ2-3; 8 nucleotides line up with TRBD1. Germline CDR1 reads MNHNS; CDR2 reads SASEGT. This CDR3 is 16 amino acids long. V dropped 2 bases and J dropped 1; count of bases not matched to a gene: 5. Here the CDR3 DNA reads TGTGCCAGCAGTGAAACCGCGGGACAGGGCACAGATACGCAGTATTTT. As protein: CASSETAGQGTDTQYF.

The rearrangement uses TRBV12-3 or TRBV12-4 and TRBJ1-1; 7 bases map to TRBD1. The CDR3 is 12 amino acids. The V gene end was trimmed by 5 bases and the J gene end by 11 bases; junction bases not matched to a gene: 8. The CDR3 region is CASSISRDSAFF. The CDR3 DNA reads TGTGCCAGCAGTATCTCCCGGGACAGCGCTTTCTTT.

This chain links TRBV12-3 or TRBV12-4 with TRBJ1-1, with a weak D call TRBD1 (5 bases). This CDR3 comprises 13 residues. Trimming took 3 bases from V and 6 from J, leaving 11 bases between them. The CDR3 DNA is TGTGCCAGCAGTTTTTCCGGGGCTGCTGAAGCTTTCTTT. Amino acids: CASSFSGAAEAFF.

The chain is built from TRBV7-6 and TRBJ2-4; TRBD1 might be the D (6 bases). The V end lost 2 bases, the J end lost 5 bases, and 16 bases lay between the germline ends. CDR1 is SGHVS and CDR2 is FNYEAQ in the germline V gene. The CDR3 is made up of 16 amino acids. The CDR3: CASSLKAPDSQNIQYF. Written as DNA, the CDR3 is TGTGCCAGCAGCTTAAAGGCGCCGGACAGCCAAAACATTCAGTACTTC. Full variable domain (rest looked up from reference TRBV7-6 and TRBJ2-4): GAGVSQSPRYKVTKRGQDVALRCDPISGHVSLYWYRQALGQGPEFLTYFNYEAQQDKSGLPNDRFSAERPEGSISTLTIQRTEQRDSAMYRCASSLKAPDSQNIQYFGAGTRLSVL.

This clonotype was seen more than once but under ten times. The V call is TRBV28, the J call TRBJ2-4; 7 bases are a match to TRBD1. CDR1 is MDHEN, CDR2 SYDVKM, per germline. V trimming: 5 bases; J trimming: 4 bases; junction bases outside the gene matches: 8. The CDR3 is made up of 15 amino acids. In DNA form, the CDR3 reads TGTGCCAGCAGTCCGCACCGGGACAGAAAAAACATTCAGTACTTC. This gives the protein CASSPHRDRKNIQYF.

In its sample, this clonotype was seen many times. V usage is TRBV10-3 and J usage is TRBJ2-2; the D gene is possibly TRBD1 (5 bases). CDR1 is ENHRY and CDR2 is SYGVKD in the germline V gene. The CDR3 loop spans 16 amino acids. Trimming left V 4 bases short and J 0 bases short, with 12 bases between. CDR3 DNA sequence: TGTGCCATCAGTGGCGGACACAACGCGAACACCGGGGAGCTGTTTTTT. This translates into CAISGGHNANTGELFF.

This sequence joins TRBV20-1 and TRBJ1-3; the match to TRBD1 covers 9 bases. This CDR3 is 13 amino acids long. The V and J ends lost 5 bases and 4 bases, in that order; junction bases with no gene match: 3. The germline V gene encodes CDR1 DFQATT and CDR2 SNEGSKA (reference sequence). The CDR3 reads CSAHGQGGNTIYF. In nucleotides, the CDR3 is TGCAGTGCTCACGGACAGGGGGGAAACACCATATATTTT.

This sequence joins TRBV7-2 and TRBJ2-5, with a tentative D call TRBD2 (6 bases). From germline, CDR1 is SGHTA and CDR2 FQGNSA. CDR3 length equals 13 residues. The ends were cut back, 4 bases at V and 7 bases at J, with 13 bases in the middle. This chain's CDR3 is CASSSDYPVTQYF. The CDR3 DNA is TGTGCCAGCAGCTCGGACTACCCAGTGACCCAGTACTTC.

In this sample, this clonotype turned up many times. The V and J genes are TRBV13 and TRBJ2-2, with TRBD2 matching over 8 bases. The CDR3 extends over 18 amino acids. Germline trimming cut 4 bases from V and 0 bases from J; bases unmatched to any gene: 10. Germline V CDR1 and CDR2: PRHDT, FYEKMQ (reference sequence). The CDR3, as DNA: TGTGCCAGCAGCTCCCTCGAGGATAGCGGGGCGAACACCGGGGAGCTGTTTTTT. Protein sequence: CASSSLEDSGANTGELFF.

This clonotype showed up just a few times. V and J are TRBV20-1 and TRBJ2-4; 8 nucleotides align to TRBD1. The length of the CDR3 is 12 residues. Trimming removed 5 bases from V and 9 bases from J; junction bases left unmatched: 6. CDR1 and CDR2 (germline): DFQATT, SNEGSKA (reference sequence). The CDR3 sequence is CSALDRGGIQYF. The CDR3, as DNA: TGCAGTGCTCTAGACAGGGGAGGCATTCAGTACTTC.

This clonotype has just a few counts. The gene calls are TRBV27 and TRBJ1-1; D may be TRBD1 (6 bases). Trimming took off 7 bases at V and 5 bases at J, with 14 bases between the two ends. The CDR3 has 13 residues. Looked up from germline, CDR1 is MNHEY and CDR2 is SMNVEV (reference sequence). Here the CDR3 reads CASNPGRGTEAFF. CDR3 DNA sequence: TGTGCCAGCAATCCCGGGAGGGGGACTGAAGCTTTCTTT.

With respect to this clonotype: This could be a read error, since a much larger clone is one nucleotide away. The V gene is TRBV5-1, the J gene TRBJ2-3; D call uncertain. The CDR3 has 15 residues. V was pared by 0 bases and J by 4 bases, with 12 bases between. Germline CDR1 is SGHRS and CDR2 is YFSETQ. The CDR3 is CASSLAVVLSDTQYF. The CDR3 DNA reads TGCGCCAGCAGCTTGGCAGTTGTCCTCTCAGATACGCAGTATTTT.

V and J are TRBV5-1 and TRBJ2-5; the D gene is possibly TRBD2 (6 bases). There are 14 residues in the CDR3. Trimming pared 2 bases from V and 5 bases from J, leaving 13 bases between. Germline values: CDR1 SGHRS, CDR2 YFSETQ. The CDR3 DNA reads TGCGCCAGCAGCTTTAGCGGCCTGGCGGAGACCCAGTACTTC. It codes for CASSFSGLAETQYF. Filled out from reference TRBV5-1 and TRBJ2-5, the complete variable domain reads KAGVTQTPRYLIKTRGQQVTLSCSPISGHRSVSWYQQTPGQGLQFLFEYFSETQRNKGNFPGRFSGRQFSNSRSEMNVSTLELGDSALYLCASSFSGLAETQYFGPGTRLLVL.

The rearrangement joins TRBV7-3 to TRBJ2-2; D not resolved. CDR3 size: 15 residues. CDR1 SGHTA and CDR2 FQGTGA come from the germline V gene. V was trimmed by 2 bases and J by 1 base, leaving 8 bases between them. The CDR3 bases are TGTGCCAGCAGCTTATCTGCCATGAACACCGGGGAGCTGTTTTTT. Translation gives CASSLSAMNTGELFF.

The chain joins TRBV3-1 to TRBJ1-5; D is undetermined. There are 15 residues in the CDR3. CDR1 is LGHDT, CDR2 YNNKEL, per germline (reference sequence). Deletions cut 0 bases from V and 5 bases from J, with 11 bases between. The CDR3 sequence is CASSQDARLDQPQHF. CDR3 DNA sequence: TGTGCCAGCAGCCAAGATGCACGTTTAGATCAGCCCCAGCATTTT. Based on the CDR3 plus reference TRBV3-1 and TRBJ1-5, the full variable domain is DTAVSQTPKYLVTQMGNDKSIKCEQNLGHDTMYWYKQDSKKFLKIMFSYNNKELIINETVPNRFSPKSPDKAHLNLHINSLELGDSAVYFCASSQDARLDQPQHFGDGTRLSIL.

The chain employs TRBV15 and TRBJ2-7, with D perhaps TRBD1 (6 bases). The CDR3 loop spans 16 amino acids. The V gene lost 0 bases and the J gene lost 3 bases, with 15 bases spanning the gap. Germline assignment: CDR1 LNHNV and CDR2 YYDKDF (reference sequence). CDR3 loop: CATSRDRARGFYEQYF. The CDR3 nucleotides are TGTGCCACCAGCAGAGATAGGGCCAGGGGATTCTACGAGCAGTACTTC.